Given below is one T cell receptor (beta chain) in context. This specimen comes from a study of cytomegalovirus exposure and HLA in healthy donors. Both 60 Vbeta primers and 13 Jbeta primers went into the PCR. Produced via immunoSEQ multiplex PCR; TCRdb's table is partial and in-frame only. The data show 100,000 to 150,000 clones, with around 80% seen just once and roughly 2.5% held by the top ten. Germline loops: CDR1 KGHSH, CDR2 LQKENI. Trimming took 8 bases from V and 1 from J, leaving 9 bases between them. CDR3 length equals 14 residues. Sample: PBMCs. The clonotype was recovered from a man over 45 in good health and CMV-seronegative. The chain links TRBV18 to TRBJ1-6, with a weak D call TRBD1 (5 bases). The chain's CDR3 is CASRGESYNSPLHF. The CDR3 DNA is TGTGCCAGCCGGGGGGAGTCCTATAATTCACCCCTCCACTTT.